This T cell receptor (beta chain) was observed in a study of T cell repertoires in cytomegalovirus infection. This clonotype was counted a few times. TCRdb recomputed calls from the reads with MiXCR, one row per CDR3 protein. There are 100,000 to 150,000 distinct CDR3 sequences in the sample; less than 9.5% occur only once, and around 10% lies in the top ten. Germline V gene sequence: CDR1 SGHDT, CDR2 YYEEEE. The V gene end was trimmed by 4 bases and the J gene end by 1 base; junction bases not matched to a gene: 7. CDR3 length: 16 amino acids. V and J are TRBV5-6 and TRBJ1-1; 10 bases are shared with TRBD1. This clonotype originated in a human donor in good health (CMV status not recorded). Some clones in this sample may be carry-over from other donors' samples. Sequences were obtained from PBMCs. CDR3 DNA: TGTGCCAGCAGCCCCGGGACAGGGGCTCCGAACACTGAAGCTTTCTTT. Protein: CASSPGTGAPNTEAFF.